The source of this TCR beta chain is a study of T-cell memory formation after mild COVID-19. Study results and caveats: Day 37-peaking second-wave clones had unconfirmed SARS-CoV-2 specificity. CD4+ bias marked clones expanding day 15 to 37, unlike balanced contracting clones.

This clonotype was observed a few times. Its cognate antigen is unknown. CDR3 length: 11 amino acids. Germline V gives CDR1 DFQATT, CDR2 SNEGSKA (reference sequence). V gave up 7 bases and J gave up 0 bases, with 4 bases separating them. From the 5' RACE reads, TCRdb called clonotypes with MiXCR, one entry per CDR3 protein. The top ten hold 12% of the sample, which has 500,000 to 550,000 distinct CDR3 sequences, 20% seen once. Sequenced: PBMCs or a T cell subset sorted from them (not recorded which). This sequence joins TRBV20-1 and TRBJ2-1; no reliable D call. This sequence originates from an adult woman who had mild COVID-19 (a few samples of this study predate the infection). Cell type and time point are not known. The CDR3: CSGDSYNEQFF. CDR3 bases: TGCAGTGGCGACTCCTACAATGAGCAGTTCTTC.